Here is one T cell receptor (beta chain) with its context. The antigen is undetermined. The germline gives CDR1 LNHNV, CDR2 YYDKDF (reference sequence). Trimming cost V 4 bases and J 3 bases, with 16 bases left between them. This CDR3 has 17 residues. Assay: immunoSEQ multiplex PCR; the TCRdb copy retains only in-frame clones and omits some. Of around 27,000 clones in the sample, about nine tenths are singletons; the top ten hold approximately 24%. The data derive from a study of OX40 agonist ivuxolimab in advanced cancers. About the study: Patients took ivuxolimab, an agonistic anti-OX40 (CD134) antibody. Enrolled patients in dose escalation had cancers that were hepatocellular carcinoma, melanoma, renal cell or head and neck cancer.

Broader study findings: Among T cells, CD8+ cells averaged more expanded clones than CD4+ cells. Clonal expansion among partial responders at 0.1-3.0 mg/kg ranked near the lowest.

The chain carries TRBV15 and TRBJ2-6; the D gene is possibly TRBD1 (5 bases). This clonotype originated in an adult with an advanced solid tumor such as melanoma, head and neck, liver or kidney cancer. Sequenced material: CD4+ or CD8+ T cells sorted from blood, taken in a trial of the OX40 agonist ivuxolimab. The CDR3 reads CATSKGPSLGGANVLTF. The CDR3 coding sequence is TGTGCCACCAGCAAGGGGCCGAGTCTAGGTGGGGCCAACGTCCTGACTTTC.